The rows below give T cell receptor beta chains drawn from one sample of a study of blood T cell repertoires in COVID-19. Generated by immunoSEQ multiplex PCR, the TCRdb table keeps only in-frame clones and is missing some. The sample has some 240,000 clones, under 90% seen once. Material for sequencing was peripheral blood. The receptors here all came from a man aged 60 to 69 who had recovered from COVID-19. CDR3s include the opening cysteine and the closing phenylalanine or tryptophan. Each record gives: D gene, clone size, J gene, V gene, CDR3 protein, CDR3 DNA. A D gene is named only where the DNA matches it firmly. Some rows have no size entry. The others give once, few or many, or a class for an expanded clone.

D gene: .
clone size: .
J gene: TRBJ2-3
V gene: TRBV3-1/TRBV3-2
CDR3 protein: CASRKRATDTQYF
CDR3 DNA: TGTGCCAGCAGAAAGCGCGCCACAGATACGCAGTATTTT

D gene: .
clone size: .
J gene: TRBJ1-3
V gene: TRBV6-5
CDR3 protein: CASSYSTGDQNTIYF
CDR3 DNA: TGTGCCAGCAGTTACTCGACCGGGGATCAGAACACCATATATTTT

D gene: .
clone size: .
J gene: TRBJ1-1
V gene: TRBV5-1
CDR3 protein: CASSLGSGEAFF
CDR3 DNA: TGCGCCAGCAGCTTGGGGTCCGGTGAAGCTTTCTTT

D gene: TRBD2
clone size: .
J gene: TRBJ2-5
V gene: TRBV19
CDR3 protein: CASRTSGGQKTQYF
CDR3 DNA: TGTGCCAGTAGGACTAGCGGGGGGCAAAAGACCCAGTACTTC

D gene: TRBD2
clone size: once
J gene: TRBJ2-1
V gene: TRBV14
CDR3 protein: CASSLLAGVREQFF
CDR3 DNA: TGTGCCAGCAGCCTCCTAGCGGGAGTGAGAGAGCAGTTCTTC

D gene: TRBD2
clone size: .
J gene: TRBJ2-1
V gene: TRBV5-4
CDR3 protein: CASSARVASGDSYNEQFF
CDR3 DNA: TGTGCCAGCAGCGCTAGGGTGGCTAGCGGGGATTCCTACAATGAGCAGTTCTTC

D gene: TRBD1
clone size: .
J gene: TRBJ1-1
V gene: TRBV18
CDR3 protein: CASSLLGQGAQNTEAFF
CDR3 DNA: TGTGCCAGCTCACTATTGGGACAGGGGGCTCAGAACACTGAAGCTTTCTTT

D gene: TRBD1
clone size: .
J gene: TRBJ1-4
V gene: TRBV5-6
CDR3 protein: CASSAQQGAREKLFF
CDR3 DNA: TGTGCCAGCAGCGCCCAACAGGGGGCGAGGGAAAAACTGTTTTTT

D gene: TRBD1
clone size: few
J gene: TRBJ1-2
V gene: TRBV12-5
CDR3 protein: CASGSALGQGAIPPDGYTF
CDR3 DNA: TGTGCTAGTGGTTCCGCCCTGGGACAGGGGGCAATCCCCCCGGATGGCTACACCTTC

D gene: .
clone size: .
J gene: TRBJ1-2
V gene: TRBV11-2
CDR3 protein: CASSLEGQTHTF
CDR3 DNA: TGTGCCAGCAGCTTAGAGGGACAAACCCACACCTTC

D gene: TRBD1
clone size: .
J gene: TRBJ1-6
V gene: TRBV27
CDR3 protein: CASSRGQTVNSPLHF
CDR3 DNA: TGTGCCAGCAGCCGGGGACAGACAGTTAATTCACCCCTCCACTTT

D gene: .
clone size: .
J gene: TRBJ2-1
V gene: TRBV2
CDR3 protein: CASSFDSGPRGYNEQFF
CDR3 DNA: TGTGCCAGCAGTTTCGATTCGGGACCCCGGGGGTACAATGAGCAGTTCTTC

D gene: .
clone size: .
J gene: TRBJ2-3
V gene: TRBV24-1
CDR3 protein: CATSDWGADTQYF
CDR3 DNA: TGTGCCACCAGTGATTGGGGCGCAGATACGCAGTATTTT

D gene: .
clone size: once
J gene: TRBJ2-2
V gene: TRBV7-8
CDR3 protein: CASSPRTVTGELFF
CDR3 DNA: TGTGCCAGCAGCCCCCGGACAGTCACCGGGGAGCTGTTTTTT

D gene: .
clone size: .
J gene: TRBJ2-1
V gene: TRBV6-5
CDR3 protein: CASSYIQSSYNEQFF
CDR3 DNA: TGTGCCAGCAGTTACATACAGAGCTCCTACAATGAGCAGTTCTTC

D gene: .
clone size: once
J gene: TRBJ2-3
V gene: TRBV27
CDR3 protein: CASSLRVTGISTDTQYF
CDR3 DNA: TGTGCCAGCAGTTTAAGAGTTACGGGTATTAGCACAGATACGCAGTATTTT

D gene: TRBD1
clone size: .
J gene: TRBJ1-2
V gene: TRBV27
CDR3 protein: CASTGGGYGYTF
CDR3 DNA: TGTGCCTCAACAGGGGGCGGCTATGGCTACACCTTC

D gene: TRBD2
clone size: .
J gene: TRBJ2-2
V gene: TRBV2
CDR3 protein: CASSGLAGVVIAGELFF
CDR3 DNA: TGTGCCAGCAGTGGACTAGCGGGAGTCGTTATAGCCGGGGAGCTGTTTTTT

D gene: .
clone size: .
J gene: TRBJ2-2
V gene: TRBV9
CDR3 protein: CASSVSGVDTGELFF
CDR3 DNA: TGTGCCAGCAGCGTATCAGGGGTTGACACCGGGGAGCTGTTTTTT

D gene: TRBD2
clone size: .
J gene: TRBJ2-7
V gene: TRBV18
CDR3 protein: CASLGLAGVDEQYF
CDR3 DNA: TGTGCCAGCTTGGGACTAGCGGGAGTCGACGAGCAGTACTTC

D gene: TRBD1
clone size: .
J gene: TRBJ1-6
V gene: TRBV14
CDR3 protein: CASSQRSTGGGGSPLHF
CDR3 DNA: TGTGCCAGCAGCCAGAGGAGTACAGGGGGAGGAGGTTCACCCCTCCACTTT

D gene: TRBD1
clone size: .
J gene: TRBJ1-1
V gene: TRBV19
CDR3 protein: CASSIYRGRTEAFF
CDR3 DNA: TGTGCCAGTAGTATATACAGGGGGAGGACTGAAGCTTTCTTT

D gene: TRBD2
clone size: .
J gene: TRBJ2-1
V gene: TRBV5-4
CDR3 protein: CASSPVGTSPDEQFF
CDR3 DNA: TGTGCCAGCAGCCCGGTTGGGACTAGTCCCGATGAGCAGTTCTTC

D gene: .
clone size: .
J gene: TRBJ1-5
V gene: TRBV4-3
CDR3 protein: CASSQDVITGTNNQPQHF
CDR3 DNA: TGCGCCAGCAGCCAAGATGTTATCACAGGGACGAACAATCAGCCCCAGCATTTT

D gene: TRBD1
clone size: .
J gene: TRBJ1-4
V gene: TRBV28
CDR3 protein: CATVTGYEKLFF
CDR3 DNA: TGTGCCACCGTGACAGGGTATGAAAAACTGTTTTTT

D gene: TRBD1
clone size: .
J gene: TRBJ2-7
V gene: TRBV7-2
CDR3 protein: CASSLRPRGRNEQYF
CDR3 DNA: TGTGCCAGCAGCTTAAGGCCCAGGGGGCGTAACGAGCAGTACTTC

D gene: .
clone size: .
J gene: TRBJ1-4
V gene: TRBV6-5
CDR3 protein: CASSYSNVGGNEKLFF
CDR3 DNA: TGTGCCAGCAGTTACTCGAATGTCGGGGGTAATGAAAAACTGTTTTTT

D gene: TRBD2
clone size: .
J gene: TRBJ2-2
V gene: TRBV7-2
CDR3 protein: CASSPGGTSRAGELFF
CDR3 DNA: TGTGCCAGCAGCCCGGGAGGGACCTCTCGGGCGGGGGAGCTGTTTTTT

D gene: .
clone size: .
J gene: TRBJ2-7
V gene: TRBV2
CDR3 protein: CASGGVGHTSPYEQYF
CDR3 DNA: TGTGCCAGTGGGGGCGTAGGACACACTTCCCCGTACGAGCAGTACTTC

D gene: .
clone size: .
J gene: TRBJ2-1
V gene: TRBV7-2
CDR3 protein: CASRQVGVNEQFF
CDR3 DNA: TGTGCCAGCCGCCAGGTGGGCGTCAATGAGCAGTTCTTC

D gene: TRBD2
clone size: few
J gene: TRBJ2-5
V gene: TRBV7-8
CDR3 protein: CASSHLAGRETQYF
CDR3 DNA: TGTGCCAGCAGCCATCTAGCGGGGAGAGAGACCCAGTACTTC

D gene: .
clone size: once
J gene: TRBJ2-5
V gene: TRBV10-3
CDR3 protein: CAIGAPNGETQYF
CDR3 DNA: TGTGCCATCGGGGCGCCCAATGGAGAGACCCAGTACTTC

D gene: .
clone size: .
J gene: TRBJ2-5
V gene: TRBV3-1/TRBV3-2
CDR3 protein: CASSGDKQETQYF
CDR3 DNA: TGTGCCAGCAGTGGGGACAAACAAGAGACCCAGTACTTC

D gene: .
clone size: few
J gene: TRBJ1-3
V gene: TRBV19
CDR3 protein: CASSWTAGNTIYF
CDR3 DNA: TGTGCCAGTAGTTGGACAGCTGGAAACACCATATATTTT

D gene: .
clone size: many
J gene: TRBJ1-6
V gene: TRBV6-1
CDR3 protein: CASSENRDRSPLHF
CDR3 DNA: TGTGCCAGCAGTGAAAACAGGGACCGTTCACCCCTCCACTTT

D gene: TRBD2
clone size: .
J gene: TRBJ2-1
V gene: TRBV19
CDR3 protein: CASSSTPGPSGVNEQFF
CDR3 DNA: TGTGCCAGTAGTTCTACCCCGGGGCCTAGCGGGGTCAATGAGCAGTTCTTC

D gene: TRBD1
clone size: .
J gene: TRBJ1-1
V gene: TRBV12-3/TRBV12-4
CDR3 protein: CATSGTGNTEAFF
CDR3 DNA: TGTGCCACCTCCGGGACAGGGAACACTGAAGCTTTCTTT

D gene: .
clone size: .
J gene: TRBJ2-4
V gene: TRBV30
CDR3 protein: CALGASVYLKGNIQYF
CDR3 DNA: TGTGCCTTAGGGGCTAGCGTCTACCTTAAGGGAAACATTCAGTACTTC

D gene: .
clone size: .
J gene: TRBJ1-1
V gene: TRBV27
CDR3 protein: CASSLTGYNTEAFF
CDR3 DNA: TGTGCCAGCAGTTTAACAGGTTATAACACTGAAGCTTTCTTT

D gene: .
clone size: few
J gene: TRBJ1-1
V gene: TRBV28
CDR3 protein: CASSRYNRLNTEAFF
CDR3 DNA: TGTGCCAGCAGCCGATATAATAGATTGAACACTGAAGCTTTCTTT

D gene: .
clone size: .
J gene: TRBJ1-5
V gene: TRBV21-1
CDR3 protein: CASSKVTGGQPQHF
CDR3 DNA: TGTGCCAGCAGCAAAGTAACAGGGGGTCAGCCCCAGCATTTT

D gene: .
clone size: .
J gene: TRBJ1-1
V gene: TRBV14
CDR3 protein: CASSPQGISGEAFF
CDR3 DNA: TGTGCCAGCAGCCCTCAGGGGATTTCGGGTGAAGCTTTCTTT

D gene: .
clone size: .
J gene: TRBJ2-5
V gene: TRBV6-5
CDR3 protein: CASRNRGLTQYF
CDR3 DNA: TGTGCCAGCCGCAACCGGGGGTTAACCCAGTACTTC

D gene: .
clone size: .
J gene: TRBJ2-2
V gene: TRBV11-2
CDR3 protein: CASSLQQSNTGELFF
CDR3 DNA: TGTGCCAGCAGCTTACAACAGTCGAACACCGGGGAGCTGTTTTTT

D gene: TRBD1
clone size: .
J gene: TRBJ1-2
V gene: TRBV27
CDR3 protein: CASTRSTGDYGYTF
CDR3 DNA: TGTGCCAGCACCCGCAGCACAGGGGATTATGGCTACACCTTC

D gene: TRBD2
clone size: few
J gene: TRBJ2-5
V gene: TRBV7-9
CDR3 protein: CASSFGGASKETQYF
CDR3 DNA: TGTGCCAGCAGCTTCGGGGGGGCTTCTAAAGAGACCCAGTACTTC

D gene: .
clone size: once
J gene: TRBJ2-3
V gene: TRBV5-1
CDR3 protein: CASSLAAGSTDTQYF
CDR3 DNA: TGCGCCAGCAGCTTGGCGGCGGGGAGCACAGATACGCAGTATTTT

D gene: .
clone size: .
J gene: TRBJ2-5
V gene: TRBV9
CDR3 protein: CASSGTSLETQYF
CDR3 DNA: TGTGCCAGCAGCGGTACTAGCTTGGAGACCCAGTACTTC

D gene: TRBD2
clone size: .
J gene: TRBJ2-5
V gene: TRBV12-3/TRBV12-4
CDR3 protein: CASSRDYGTQYF
CDR3 DNA: TGTGCCAGCAGCCGGGACTATGGGACCCAGTACTTC

D gene: TRBD2
clone size: .
J gene: TRBJ2-7
V gene: TRBV11-2
CDR3 protein: CASSLDGLAGSEQYF
CDR3 DNA: TGTGCCAGCAGCTTAGATGGACTAGCGGGATCCGAGCAGTACTTC

D gene: .
clone size: .
J gene: TRBJ1-2
V gene: TRBV12-3/TRBV12-4
CDR3 protein: CASSPGLSGYTF
CDR3 DNA: TGTGCCAGCAGCCCAGGGTTGAGTGGCTACACCTTC

D gene: .
clone size: .
J gene: TRBJ1-1
V gene: TRBV18
CDR3 protein: CASSLDRNTEAFF
CDR3 DNA: TGTGCCAGCTCACTGGACAGGAACACTGAAGCTTTCTTT